This TCR beta chain was found in a study of T cell responses to AZD1222 COVID-19 vaccine. This CDR3 spans 13 amino acids. Trimming removed 1 base from V and 7 bases from J, with 10 bases in between. Sequencing used immunoSEQ multiplex PCR; TCRdb keeps in-frame clones, though not all of them. This repertoire shows about 180,000 clones, roughly 94% found once; its top ten account for around 1.5%. This clone has just a few counts. The chain carries TRBV12-3 or TRBV12-4 and TRBJ1-2, with unresolved D. The clonotype was recovered from an adult who received the AZD1222 COVID-19 vaccine. The sequences come from peripheral blood, collected 28 days after the second AZD1222 dose. In nucleotides, the CDR3 is TGTGCCAGCAGTTTAGAATTGTGGGGTGGCTACACCTTC. As protein: CASSLELWGGYTF.